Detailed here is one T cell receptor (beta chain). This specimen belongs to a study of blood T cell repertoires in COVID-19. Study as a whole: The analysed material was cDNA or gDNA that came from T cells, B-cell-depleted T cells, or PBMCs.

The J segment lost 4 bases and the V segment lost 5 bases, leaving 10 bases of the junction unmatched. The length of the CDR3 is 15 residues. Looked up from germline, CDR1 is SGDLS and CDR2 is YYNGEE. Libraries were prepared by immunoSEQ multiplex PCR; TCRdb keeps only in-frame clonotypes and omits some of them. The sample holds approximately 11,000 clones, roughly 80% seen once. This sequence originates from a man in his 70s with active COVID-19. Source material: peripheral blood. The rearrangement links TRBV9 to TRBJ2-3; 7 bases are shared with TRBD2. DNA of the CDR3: TGTGCCAGCAGTCCACCGGGGGGTAGGGCAGATACGCAGTATTTT. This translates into CASSPPGGRADTQYF. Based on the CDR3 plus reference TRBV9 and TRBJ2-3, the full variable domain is DSGVTQTPKHLITATGQRVTLRCSPRSGDLSVYWYQQSLDQGLQFLIQYYNGEERAKGNILERFSAQQFPDLHSELNLSSLELGDSALYFCASSPPGGRADTQYFGPGTRLTVL.